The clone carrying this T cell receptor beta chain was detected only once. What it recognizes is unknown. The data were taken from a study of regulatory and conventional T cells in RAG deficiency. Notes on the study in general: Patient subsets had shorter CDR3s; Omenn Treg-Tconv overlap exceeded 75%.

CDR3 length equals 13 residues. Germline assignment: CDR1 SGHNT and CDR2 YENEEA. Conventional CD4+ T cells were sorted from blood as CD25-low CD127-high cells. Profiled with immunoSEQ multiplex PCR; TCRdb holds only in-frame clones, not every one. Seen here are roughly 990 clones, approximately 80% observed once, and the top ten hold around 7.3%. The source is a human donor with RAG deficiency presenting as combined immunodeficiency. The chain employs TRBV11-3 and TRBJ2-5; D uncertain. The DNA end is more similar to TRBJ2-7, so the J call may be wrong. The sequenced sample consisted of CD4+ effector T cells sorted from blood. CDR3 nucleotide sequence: TGTGCCAGCAGCTTAAGCCTTGGCTACGAGCAGTACTTC. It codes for CASSLSLGYEQYF.